Reported below is one TCR beta chain. It lacks a known antigen. Qualities for individual bases were not recorded, and no much larger clone is one base off. Libraries were made using the immunoSEQ multiplex PCR assay. DNA from the CD4+ T cells that had been cultured and isolated underwent TCR beta CDR3 sequencing. Per the original workflow: Non-productive TCR sequences were removed, reads were trimmed to the CDR3 region, and CDR3s of at least 7 amino acids were retained. Antigen-specific clonotypes were identified with the MANAFEST web app by comparing expansion in peptide wells against reference cultures. For clones to be considered positive, expansion at FDR<0.05 versus reference and all other wells, an odds ratio above 5, and a frequency above 0.1% in two replicate wells were required. Clonotypes significantly expanded in SARS-CoV-2 spike wells and in at least one common cold coronavirus spike condition were defined as cross-reactive. Using the stringdist R package, CDR3 similarity was measured by Levenshtein distance, and unrooted trees were constructed with ape in R 3.6.1. Imported from immuneACCESS, the table was reduced by TCRdb to in-frame sequences with V and J called. These copies leave out some clones; in studies compared against another copy, an unresolved V gene accounts for under half, and the cause of the remainder is not known. For V, J and clone size, that table is used; D and trimming come from the DNA. The sample table contains under 40,000 clones; only one count was recorded for approximately 82% of them. The ten largest clones capture less than 2% of the sample.

V lost 4 bases and J lost 2 bases, and the count of bases not matched to a germline gene is 4. The germline V gene supplies CDR1 KGHSH and CDR2 LQKENI. The CDR3 sequence holds 16 residues, the cysteine and phenylalanine included. CDR3 DNA is the only sequence kept; it has 48 bases, read in frame from the first base. To identify antigen-specific CD4+ T cell clonotypes by their expansion, the ViraFEST assay first stimulated PBMC with viral peptide pools and then applied TCR sequencing. After approximately 11 days of culture, CD4+ T cells were isolated with the EasySep CD4+ T cell isolation kit. Two doses of either the BNT162b2 or the mRNA-1273 mRNA SARS-CoV-2 vaccine were administered to participants. Negative nucleocapsid antibody results before and after vaccination confirmed that the healthy vaccine recipients had no prior SARS-CoV-2 infection. Each well held 2 million to 2.5 million PBMC cultured in IMDM containing approximately 5% human AB serum, 8.5 to 10 IU/ml IL-2 and gentamicin, along with about 10 ug/ml peptides. On days 3 and 7, half of the culture medium was replaced with fresh IL-2-containing medium. Unless noted otherwise, every peptide stimulation condition was cultured in triplicate wells. PBMC were separated from whole blood using Ficoll-Paque Plus gradient centrifugation and were then either cryopreserved at -140C or used fresh. The overlapping peptide pools covered the spike proteins of SARS-CoV-2 and of the common cold coronaviruses HCoV-NL63, HCoV-OC43 and HCoV-229E. The QIAamp micro DNA kit was used to extract genomic DNA from the cultured CD4+ T cells.

The data originate from a study of vaccination effects on CD4 cells after COVID-19 (dated by TCRdb to between 2021 and 2022). For context, the study as a whole: Across the study, the median time from the second dose to post-vaccine sampling was 72 days (range 14 to 241). The Oncomine TCR Beta short-read assay on an Illumina iSeq 100 was used to sequence cultures from other donors in the study. The full study included 9 to 10 COVID-19 convalescent patients and several SARS-CoV-2-naive healthy vaccine recipients. The study compared SARS-CoV-2 spike-specific CD4+ TCR repertoires before and after mRNA vaccination in COVID-19 convalescent patients and infection-naive vaccine recipients.

General study outcomes and caveats: Limitations of the study were the small number of convalescent patients and the absence of early post-infection timepoints. In healthy vaccine recipients, vaccine-induced clones were almost all SARS-CoV-2 mono-reactive, with only 1 of 255 being cross-reactive with common cold coronaviruses. Marked clonal contraction was observed in both infection-induced and vaccine-induced clones at late post-vaccination timepoints, consistent with waning T cell responses.

The sequences come from CD4+ T cells from PBMCs cultured with HCoV-NL63 spike peptides, collected after COVID-19 vaccination. The cell subset or site label on this specimen signifies: HCoV-NL63 spike overlapping peptide pool stimulation. This receptor was taken from a human donor who received a COVID-19 vaccine. Some clones in this sample may be carry-over from other donors' samples. The rearrangement joined TRBV18 to TRBJ2-6, and 8 junction bases match TRBD1. Here is the DNA: TGTGCCAGCTCACACCAGGGGGCGCCTGGGGCCAACGTCCTGACTTTC. It is translated as CASSHQGAPGANVLTF.